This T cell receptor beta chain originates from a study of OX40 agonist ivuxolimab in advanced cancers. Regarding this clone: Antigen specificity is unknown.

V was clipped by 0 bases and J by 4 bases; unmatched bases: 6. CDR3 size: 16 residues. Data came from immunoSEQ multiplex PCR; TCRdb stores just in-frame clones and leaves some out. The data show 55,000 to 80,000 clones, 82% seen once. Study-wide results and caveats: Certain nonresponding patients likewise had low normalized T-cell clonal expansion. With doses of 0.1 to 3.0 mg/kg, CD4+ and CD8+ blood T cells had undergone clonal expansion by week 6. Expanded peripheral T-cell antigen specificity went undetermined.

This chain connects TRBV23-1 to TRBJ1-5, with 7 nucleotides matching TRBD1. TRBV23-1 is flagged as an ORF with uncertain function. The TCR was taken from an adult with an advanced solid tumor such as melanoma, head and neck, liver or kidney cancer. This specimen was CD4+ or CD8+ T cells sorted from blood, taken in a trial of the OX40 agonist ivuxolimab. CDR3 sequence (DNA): TGCGCCAGCAGTCAATCCGGGACAGCGCGTAATCAGCCCCAGCATTTT. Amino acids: CASSQSGTARNQPQHF.